The 16 T cell receptor beta chains below come from one sample, sequenced in a study of early stage breast cancer tumors. Profiling relied on immunoSEQ multiplex PCR, and the TCRdb table lists in-frame clones only, not all of them. The sample records approximately 19,000 clones, about 76% being singletons. The sample taken for sequencing was blood. Receptors originate from a person between 55 and 69 years old with breast cancer.

This clone has only a few counts. The chain employs TRBV6-1 and TRBJ2-7, with TRBD1 identical over 8 bases. The CDR3 has 15 residues. Trimming removed 2 bases from V and 7 bases from J; junction bases left unmatched: 10. The germline V gene encodes CDR1 MNHNS and CDR2 SASEGT. The CDR3 here is CASSEKTGDPWEQYF. The CDR3 DNA follows: TGTGCCAGCAGTGAAAAGACAGGGGACCCGTGGGAGCAGTACTTC.

The CDR3 sequence: CASSLTREGSYGYTF. As DNA, the CDR3 is TGTGCCAGCAGCTTAACACGGGAGGGAAGCTATGGCTACACCTTC. The chain employs TRBV7-3 and TRBJ1-2; D ambiguous. Germline CDR1 SGHTA, CDR2 FQGTGA. The length of the CDR3 is 15 residues. Trimming took off 0 bases at V and 4 bases at J, with 12 bases between the two ends.

This sequence joins TRBV5-5 and TRBJ1-2; D remains unclear. CDR1 SGHKS and CDR2 YYEKEE come from the germline V gene (reference sequence). The CDR3 extends over 16 amino acids. The V end lost 1 base, the J end lost 1 base, and 14 bases lay between the germline ends. CDR3 sequence reads: CASSLQTSYRNYGYTF. The CDR3 nucleotides are TGTGCCAGCAGCTTGCAAACTTCGTACCGTAACTATGGCTACACCTTC.

V is TRBV9 and J is TRBJ2-1; tentatively, D is TRBD2 (7 bases). Germline V gene lookup returns CDR1 SGDLS and CDR2 YYNGEE. This CDR3 is 16 amino acids long. V dropped 0 bases and J dropped 4 bases, with 14 bases sitting between them. The CDR3: CASSVDGRGLYNEQFF. Here the CDR3 DNA reads TGTGCCAGCAGCGTAGATGGGCGGGGGCTTTACAATGAGCAGTTCTTC.

V and J are TRBV2 and TRBJ1-1; TRBD1 aligns across 10 bases. Germline-derived CDR1 and CDR2 are SNHLY and FYNNEI. Trimming at V came to 6 bases and at J to 0 bases, leaving 10 bases not matched to a gene. This CDR3 contains 17 residues. CDR3 DNA: TGTGCCAGCAGAGGGATTCCCGGGACAGGGGTGAACACTGAAGCTTTCTTT. This gives the protein CASRGIPGTGVNTEAFF.

The chain is built from TRBV19 and TRBJ1-1; TRBD1 might be the D (6 bases). V was trimmed by 1 base and J by 6 bases, leaving 18 bases between them. Looked up from germline, CDR1 is LNHDA and CDR2 is SQIVND (reference sequence). The length of the CDR3 is 16 residues. CDR3 nucleotides: TGTGCCAGTAGTATAGGAGGACAGAGGGAATTAGCTGAAGCTTTCTTT. Translated: CASSIGGQRELAEAFF.

The rearrangement links TRBV19 to TRBJ2-5; perhaps TRBD2 as D (6 bases). This CDR3 is 17 amino acids long. V lost 3 bases and J lost 4, with 21 bases in between. Per the germline V gene, CDR1 is LNHDA and CDR2 is SQIVND (reference sequence). Written as DNA, the CDR3 is TGTGCCAGTAGTATGGGTGGGGTAGCTCCCGGGGGAGAGACCCAGTACTTC. Translation: CASSMGGVAPGGETQYF.

This clone was seen a single time. V usage is TRBV7-9 and J usage is TRBJ2-5; D call uncertain. The V end was cut by 0 bases, the J end by 1 base, with 9 bases between. Looked up from germline, CDR1 is SEHNR and CDR2 is FQNEAQ (reference sequence). This CDR3 is 15 amino acids long. The CDR3 DNA sequence: TGTGCCAGCAGCTTAGCGGGGATTGGCCAAGAGACCCAGTACTTC. It encodes CASSLAGIGQETQYF.

The chain is built from TRBV2 and TRBJ2-1; 7 nucleotides match TRBD2. V dropped 7 bases and J dropped 7; count of bases not matched to a gene: 13. The CDR3 runs to 15 residues. Germline assignment: CDR1 SNHLY and CDR2 FYNNEI. The CDR3 nucleotides read TGTGCCAGCACCAAAGCCGGACTAGGGTTGAATGAGCAGTTCTTC. Residues: CASTKAGLGLNEQFF.

The V gene is TRBV28, the J gene TRBJ2-6; D uncertain. With 5 bases removed from V and 0 bases from J, the gap between germline ends came to 11 bases. The CDR3 has 16 residues. Germline V gives CDR1 MDHEN, CDR2 SYDVKM. CDR3 nucleotides: TGTGCCAGCAGTCCCGACATTTCCTCTGGGGCCAACGTCCTGACTTTC. This codes for CASSPDISSGANVLTF.

The V and J genes are TRBV7-3 and TRBJ1-1, with TRBD1 as a possible D gene (5 bases). Germline values: CDR1 SGHTA, CDR2 FQGTGA. This CDR3 spans 17 amino acids. The V gene lost 5 bases and the J gene lost 2 bases, with 21 bases spanning the gap. DNA of the CDR3: TGTGCCAGCAGCCCGTTTGGGGGGATTACAGGTAACACTGAAGCTTTCTTT. This sequence encodes CASSPFGGITGNTEAFF.

The rearrangement links TRBV6-1 to TRBJ1-5, with D uncertain. The CDR3 loop spans 15 amino acids. Germline CDR1 reads MNHNS; CDR2 reads SASEGT. Trimming took off 6 bases at V and 0 bases at J, with 12 bases between the two ends. CDR3 bases: TGTGCCAGCAGACAACACCAGGTTAGCAATCAGCCCCAGCATTTT. Encoded protein: CASRQHQVSNQPQHF.

V is TRBV19 and J is TRBJ1-1; perhaps TRBD1 as D (5 bases). There are 13 residues in the CDR3. Trimming pared 4 bases from V and 5 bases from J, leaving 11 bases between. Germline CDR1 LNHDA, CDR2 SQIVND (reference sequence). This CDR3 reads CASSKGTGTEAFF. The CDR3 region has the DNA TGTGCCAGTAGTAAAGGGACGGGGACTGAAGCTTTCTTT. Together with reference TRBV19 and TRBJ1-1, the CDR3 gives the full variable domain: DGGITQSPKYLFRKEGQNVTLSCEQNLNHDAMYWYRQDPGQGLRLIYYSQIVNDFQKGDIAEGYSVSREKKESFPLTVTSAQKNPTAFYLCASSKGTGTEAFFGQGTRLTVV.

V and J are TRBV11-3 and TRBJ2-4, with a weak D call TRBD1 (5 bases). V lost 6 bases, J lost 5 bases, and 11 bases lay in between. Germline assignment: CDR1 SGHNT and CDR2 YENEEA. The CDR3 is 13 residues long. The CDR3 coding sequence is TGTGCCAGCAGTTCCGACAGTCAAAACATTCAGTACTTC. Amino acid sequence: CASSSDSQNIQYF.

The V and J genes are TRBV11-3 and TRBJ2-2; D unclear. Germline values: CDR1 SGHNT, CDR2 YENEEA. The V end lost 7 bases, the J end lost 7 bases, and 7 bases lay between the germline ends. CDR3 length: 11 amino acids. The CDR3 region is CASNWGGELFF. CDR3 bases: TGTGCCAGCAACTGGGGCGGGGAGCTGTTTTTT.

The chain joins TRBV6-5 to TRBJ2-7; 7 nucleotides match TRBD1. The CDR3 extends over 14 amino acids. CDR1 and CDR2 (germline): MNHEY, SVGAGI. Trimming removed 2 bases from V and 5 bases from J; junction bases left unmatched: 6. The CDR3 nucleotides read TGTGCCAGCAGTTACCTGGGACAGTTCAACGAGCAGTACTTC. Its translation: CASSYLGQFNEQYF.